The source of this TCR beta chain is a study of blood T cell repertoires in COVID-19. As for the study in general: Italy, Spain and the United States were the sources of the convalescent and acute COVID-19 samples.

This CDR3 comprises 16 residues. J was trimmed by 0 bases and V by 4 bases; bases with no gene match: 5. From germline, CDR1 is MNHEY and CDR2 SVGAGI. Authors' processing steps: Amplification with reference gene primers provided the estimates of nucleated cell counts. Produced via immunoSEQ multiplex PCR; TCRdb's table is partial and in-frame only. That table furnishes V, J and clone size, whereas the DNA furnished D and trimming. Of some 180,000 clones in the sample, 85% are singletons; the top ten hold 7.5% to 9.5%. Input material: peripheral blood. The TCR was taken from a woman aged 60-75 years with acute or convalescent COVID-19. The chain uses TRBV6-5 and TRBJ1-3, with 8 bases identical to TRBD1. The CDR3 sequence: CASSSGTGRSGNTIYF. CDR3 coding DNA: TGTGCCAGCAGTTCGGGGACAGGCCGCTCTGGAAACACCATATATTTT.